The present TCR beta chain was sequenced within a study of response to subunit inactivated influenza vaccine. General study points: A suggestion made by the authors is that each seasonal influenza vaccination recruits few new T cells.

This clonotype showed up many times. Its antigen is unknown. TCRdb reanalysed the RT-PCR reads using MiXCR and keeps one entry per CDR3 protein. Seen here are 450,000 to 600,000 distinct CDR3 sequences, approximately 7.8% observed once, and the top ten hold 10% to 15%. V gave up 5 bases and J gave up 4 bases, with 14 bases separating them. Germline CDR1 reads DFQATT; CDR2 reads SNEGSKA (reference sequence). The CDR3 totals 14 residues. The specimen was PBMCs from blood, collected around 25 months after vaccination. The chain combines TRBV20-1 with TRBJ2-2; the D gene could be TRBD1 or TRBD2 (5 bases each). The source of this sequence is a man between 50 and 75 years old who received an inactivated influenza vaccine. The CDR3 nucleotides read TGCAGTGCTGGGGGACGTACGTCCACCGGGGAGCTGTTTTTT. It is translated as CSAGGRTSTGELFF.